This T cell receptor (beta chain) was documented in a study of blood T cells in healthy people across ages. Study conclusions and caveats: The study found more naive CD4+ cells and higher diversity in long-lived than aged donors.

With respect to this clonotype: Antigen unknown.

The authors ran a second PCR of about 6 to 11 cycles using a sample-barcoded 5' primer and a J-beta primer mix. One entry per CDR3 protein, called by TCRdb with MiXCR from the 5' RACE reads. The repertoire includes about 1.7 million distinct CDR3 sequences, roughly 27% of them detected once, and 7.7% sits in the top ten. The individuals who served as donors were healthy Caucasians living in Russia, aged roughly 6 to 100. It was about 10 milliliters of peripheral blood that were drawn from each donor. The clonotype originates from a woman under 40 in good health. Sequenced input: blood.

CDR3 protein: CASSPGLAGQADTQYF. CDR3 nucleotides: TGCGCCAGCAGCCCGGGACTAGCGGGACAAGCAGATACGCAGTATTTT. V gene TRBV5-1 combines with J gene TRBJ2-3; 13 bases are a match to TRBD2. The germline V gene has CDR1 SGHRS and CDR2 YFSETQ. J was trimmed by 4 bases and V by 4 bases; bases with no gene match: 6. The CDR3 runs 16 residues.